The table lists the clone carrying this T cell receptor (beta chain) with a count of one. The conserved phenylalanine or tryptophan normally closing the CDR3 is absent here, so this likely arose from a read error. The limits of the CDR3 on the DNA are not certain, so only TCRdb's listed CDR3 is given. The data stem from a study of control samples from healthy donors and cancer patients. Only in-frame clones appear in the TCRdb table, and some are missing; sequencing was by immunoSEQ multiplex PCR. The data contain about 57,000 clones, around 93% of them seen just once; the ten biggest clones take up around 0.9%. Both ends counted, the CDR3 spans 9 residues.

The clonotype was recovered from a man in his thirties or forties with colorectal cancer. This chain joins TRBV21-1 and TRBJ2-3. TRBV21-1 is classified as a pseudogene. Sequences were obtained from PBMCs. This CDR3 is CASSKAWAL.